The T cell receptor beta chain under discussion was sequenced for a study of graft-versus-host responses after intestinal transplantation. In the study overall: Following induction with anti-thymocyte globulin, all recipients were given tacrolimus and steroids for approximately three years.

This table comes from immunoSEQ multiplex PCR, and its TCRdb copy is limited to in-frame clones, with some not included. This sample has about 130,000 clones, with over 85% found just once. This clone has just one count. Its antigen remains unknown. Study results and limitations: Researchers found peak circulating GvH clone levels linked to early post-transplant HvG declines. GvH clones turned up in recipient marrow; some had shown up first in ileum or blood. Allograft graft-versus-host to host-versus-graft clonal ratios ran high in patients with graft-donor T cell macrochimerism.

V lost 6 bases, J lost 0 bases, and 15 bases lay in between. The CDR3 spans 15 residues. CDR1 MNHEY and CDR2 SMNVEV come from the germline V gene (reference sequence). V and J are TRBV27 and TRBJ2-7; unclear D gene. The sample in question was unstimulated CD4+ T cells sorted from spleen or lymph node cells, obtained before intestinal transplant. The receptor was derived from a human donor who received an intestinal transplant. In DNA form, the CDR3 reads TGTGCCAGCAGCTTAGGGCCAGCGTCCTCCTACGAGCAGTACTTC. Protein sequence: CASSLGPASSYEQYF.